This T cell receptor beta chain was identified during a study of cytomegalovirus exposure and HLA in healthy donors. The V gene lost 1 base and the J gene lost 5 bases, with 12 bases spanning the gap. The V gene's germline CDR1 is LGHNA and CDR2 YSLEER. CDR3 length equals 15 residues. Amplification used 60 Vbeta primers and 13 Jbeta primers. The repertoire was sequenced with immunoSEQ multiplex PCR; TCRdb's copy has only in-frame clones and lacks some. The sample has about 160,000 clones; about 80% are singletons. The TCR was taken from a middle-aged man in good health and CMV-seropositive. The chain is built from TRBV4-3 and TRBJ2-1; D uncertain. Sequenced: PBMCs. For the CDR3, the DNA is TGCGCCAGCAGCCAAGTCTACGATCCGAACAATGAGCAGTTCTTC. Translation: CASSQVYDPNNEQFF.